These T cell receptor beta chains were read from a single sample in a study of radiotherapy plus CTLA-4 blockade in lung cancer. Method: immunoSEQ multiplex PCR; TCRdb's copy keeps in-frame clones and lacks some. The table lists about 62,000 clones, 76% of them singletons. Specimen: peripheral blood, collected from a patient treated with radiotherapy plus ipilimumab. Source of these receptors: a human donor with non-small cell lung cancer who had a complete response to radiotherapy plus ipilimumab. CDR3s include the opening cysteine and the closing phenylalanine or tryptophan.

>TRBV7-2
CASSATGETLRGLFF
>TRBV7-9
CASSLNQYSPLHF
>TRBV28
CASSSQGGLAGRREQYF
>TRBV4-3
CASSQARGSYNSPLHF
>TRBV5-6
CASSTGTGALPTYEQYF
>TRBV6-1
CASSATSSGTYPYEQYF
>TRBV6-1
CASSLRRVKETQYF
>TRBV5-4
CASSFGATYYGYTF
>TRBV10-3
CASPSGWRARNSPLHF
>TRBV2
CASSDQAHSGNTIYF
>TRBV10-3
CAISAAAGTSGTGAVYEQYF
>TRBV23-1
CVIPSGGHQETQYF
>TRBV28
CASSLERVYTIYF
>TRBV5-1
CASSLESGYEQYF
>TRBV30
CAWNRDRDQPQHF
>TRBV19
CASSVAGAPSYEQYF
>TRBV27
CASSRAGLILNQPQHF
>TRBV18
CASSPWTSGRGYEQYF
>TRBV18
CASSPGTGSNYEQYF
>TRBV5-1
CASSSPEGWTQYF
>TRBV6-1
CASSDEGDYEQYF
>TRBV7-8
CASSIVQVEAFF
>TRBV7-9
CASRGTIWRTQGDTQYF
>TRBV7-2
CASSPWQREKLFF
>TRBV18
CASSPPTKGGSYEQYF
>TRBV2
CASRETGNQPQHF
>TRBV5-1
CASSFGQNTGELFF
>TRBV18
CASSPPGPRSSYNEQFF
>TRBV11-2
CASSFWTGAMNTEAFF
>TRBV27
CASSRTPGGNYGYTF
>TRBV11-2
CASSSRNSWSYNEQFF
>TRBV10-3
CAISAGTSLGGEQFF
>TRBV5-1
CASSVDVVPGAQYF
>TRBV9
CASSAREAGWSVVLNEQFF
>TRBV6-1
CASSWGGEGEQYF
>TRBV6-1
CASTLTAGATEAFF
>TRBV6-6
CASSHAGITEAFF
>TRBV5-1
CASSQAWAGETQYF